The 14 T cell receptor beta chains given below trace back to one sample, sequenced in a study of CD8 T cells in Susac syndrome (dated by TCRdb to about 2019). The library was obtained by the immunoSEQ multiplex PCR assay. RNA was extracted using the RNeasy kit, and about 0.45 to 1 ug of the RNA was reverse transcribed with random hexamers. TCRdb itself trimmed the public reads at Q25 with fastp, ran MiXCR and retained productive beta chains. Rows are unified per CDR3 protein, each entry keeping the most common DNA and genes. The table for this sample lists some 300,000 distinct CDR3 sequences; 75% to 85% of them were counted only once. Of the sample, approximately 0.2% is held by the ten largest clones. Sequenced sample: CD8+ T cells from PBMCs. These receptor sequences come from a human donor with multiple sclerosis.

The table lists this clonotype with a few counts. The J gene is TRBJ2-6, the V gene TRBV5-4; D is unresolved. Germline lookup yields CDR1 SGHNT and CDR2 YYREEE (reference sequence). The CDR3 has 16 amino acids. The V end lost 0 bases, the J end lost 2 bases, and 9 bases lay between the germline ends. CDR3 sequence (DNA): TGTGCCAGCAGCTTGGGTCCGGGTACTGGGGCCAACGTCCTGACTTTC. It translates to CASSLGPGTGANVLTF.

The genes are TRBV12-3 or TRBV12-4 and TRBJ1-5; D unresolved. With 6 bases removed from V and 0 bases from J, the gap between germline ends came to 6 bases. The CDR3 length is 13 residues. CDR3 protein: CASSHNSNQPQHF. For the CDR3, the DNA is TGTGCCAGCAGCCACAATAGCAATCAGCCCCAGCATTTT.

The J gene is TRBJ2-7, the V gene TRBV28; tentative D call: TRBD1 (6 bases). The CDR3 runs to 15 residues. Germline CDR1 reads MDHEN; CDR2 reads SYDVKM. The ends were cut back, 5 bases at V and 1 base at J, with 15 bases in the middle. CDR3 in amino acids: CASSSYPGTSYEQYF. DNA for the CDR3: TGTGCCAGCAGTAGCTATCCCGGGACATCCTACGAGCAGTACTTC.

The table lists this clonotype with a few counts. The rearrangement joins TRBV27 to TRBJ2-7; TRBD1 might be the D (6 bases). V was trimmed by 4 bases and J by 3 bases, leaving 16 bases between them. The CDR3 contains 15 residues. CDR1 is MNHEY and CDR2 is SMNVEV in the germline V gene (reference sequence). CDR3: CASSSLRGILYEQYF. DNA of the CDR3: TGTGCCAGCAGTTCCCTTAGGGGGATCCTCTACGAGCAGTACTTC.

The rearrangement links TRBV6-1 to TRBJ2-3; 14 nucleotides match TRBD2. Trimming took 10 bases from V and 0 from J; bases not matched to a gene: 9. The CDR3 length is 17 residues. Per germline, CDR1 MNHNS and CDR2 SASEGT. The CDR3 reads CAIRGLAGDSSTDTQYF. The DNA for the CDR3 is TGTGCCATCCGGGGACTAGCGGGGGATTCTAGCACAGATACGCAGTATTTT.

The CDR3 bases are TGTGCCAGCAGTTTACAGGGCCCAACCACTGAAGCTTTCTTT. Its protein is CASSLQGPTTEAFF. The J gene is TRBJ1-1, the V gene TRBV28; D perhaps matches TRBD1 (5 bases). The germline V gene has CDR1 MDHEN and CDR2 SYDVKM. The ends were cut back, 2 bases at V and 4 bases at J, with 11 bases in the middle. This CDR3 is 14 amino acids long.

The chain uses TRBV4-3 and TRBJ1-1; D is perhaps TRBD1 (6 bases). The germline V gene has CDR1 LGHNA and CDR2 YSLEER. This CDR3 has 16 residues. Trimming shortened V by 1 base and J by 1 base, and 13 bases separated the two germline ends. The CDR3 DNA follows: TGCGCCAGCAGCCAAGGCCTGCAGGACAGGAACACTGAAGCTTTCTTT. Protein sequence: CASSQGLQDRNTEAFF.

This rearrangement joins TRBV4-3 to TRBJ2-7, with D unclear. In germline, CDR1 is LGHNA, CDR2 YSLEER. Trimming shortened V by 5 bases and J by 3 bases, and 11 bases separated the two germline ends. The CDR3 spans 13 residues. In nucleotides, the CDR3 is TGCGCCAGCAGCATTCAGAAAGGCTACGAGCAGTACTTC. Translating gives CASSIQKGYEQYF.

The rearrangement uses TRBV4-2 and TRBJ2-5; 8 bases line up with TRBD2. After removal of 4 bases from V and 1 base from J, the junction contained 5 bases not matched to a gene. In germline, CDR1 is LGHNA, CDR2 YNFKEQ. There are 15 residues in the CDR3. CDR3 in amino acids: CASSPHGGGQETQYF. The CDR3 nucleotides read TGTGCCAGCAGCCCCCACGGGGGGGGCCAAGAGACCCAGTACTTC.

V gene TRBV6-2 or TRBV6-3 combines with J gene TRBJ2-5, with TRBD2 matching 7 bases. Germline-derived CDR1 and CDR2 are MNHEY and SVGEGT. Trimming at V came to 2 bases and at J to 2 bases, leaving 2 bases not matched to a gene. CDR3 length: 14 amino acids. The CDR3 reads CASSYLGLQETQYF. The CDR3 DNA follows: TGTGCCAGCAGTTACCTGGGACTACAAGAGACCCAGTACTTC.

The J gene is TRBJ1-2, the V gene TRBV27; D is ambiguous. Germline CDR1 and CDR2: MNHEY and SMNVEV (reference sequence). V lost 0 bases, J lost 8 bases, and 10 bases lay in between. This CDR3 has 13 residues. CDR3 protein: CASSLSGWGGYTF. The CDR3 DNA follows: TGTGCCAGCAGTTTATCGGGTTGGGGAGGCTACACCTTC.

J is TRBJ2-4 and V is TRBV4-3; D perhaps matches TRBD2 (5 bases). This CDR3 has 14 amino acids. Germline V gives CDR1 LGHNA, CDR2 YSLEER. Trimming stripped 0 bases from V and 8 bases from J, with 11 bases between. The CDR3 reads CASSQDGLGDIQYF. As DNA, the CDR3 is TGCGCCAGCAGCCAAGATGGACTCGGGGACATTCAGTACTTC.

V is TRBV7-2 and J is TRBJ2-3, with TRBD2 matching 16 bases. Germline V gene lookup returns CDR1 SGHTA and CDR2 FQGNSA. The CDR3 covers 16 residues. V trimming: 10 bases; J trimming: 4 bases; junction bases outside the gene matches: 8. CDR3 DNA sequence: TGTGCCATCGGGACTAGCGGGAGGGCCTATTCAGATACGCAGTATTTT. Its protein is CAIGTSGRAYSDTQYF.

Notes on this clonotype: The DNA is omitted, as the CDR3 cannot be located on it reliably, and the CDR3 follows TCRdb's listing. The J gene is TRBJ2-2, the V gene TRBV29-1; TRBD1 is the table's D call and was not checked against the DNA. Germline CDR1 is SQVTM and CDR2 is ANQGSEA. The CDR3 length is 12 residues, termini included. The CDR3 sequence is CSGQGDTGSCFF.